The text below deals with one T cell receptor beta chain. The record originates from a study of blood T cell repertoires in COVID-19. Profiled with immunoSEQ multiplex PCR; TCRdb holds only in-frame clones, not every one. Here the sample spans roughly 200,000 clones, roughly nine tenths being singletons. Germline V lookup: CDR1 KGHDR, CDR2 SFDVKD. This CDR3 is 16 amino acids long. V lost 1 base and J 4 bases, leaving 10 bases between the germline ends. The V call is TRBV24-1, the J call TRBJ1-6; the D is unclear. The TCR was taken from a middle-aged woman with acute COVID-19. The source material was PBMCs or T cells enriched from blood (not recorded which). The CDR3 spells CATSDLLRIYNSPLHF. Here the CDR3 DNA reads TGTGCCACCAGTGATTTATTGAGAATTTATAATTCACCCCTCCACTTT.